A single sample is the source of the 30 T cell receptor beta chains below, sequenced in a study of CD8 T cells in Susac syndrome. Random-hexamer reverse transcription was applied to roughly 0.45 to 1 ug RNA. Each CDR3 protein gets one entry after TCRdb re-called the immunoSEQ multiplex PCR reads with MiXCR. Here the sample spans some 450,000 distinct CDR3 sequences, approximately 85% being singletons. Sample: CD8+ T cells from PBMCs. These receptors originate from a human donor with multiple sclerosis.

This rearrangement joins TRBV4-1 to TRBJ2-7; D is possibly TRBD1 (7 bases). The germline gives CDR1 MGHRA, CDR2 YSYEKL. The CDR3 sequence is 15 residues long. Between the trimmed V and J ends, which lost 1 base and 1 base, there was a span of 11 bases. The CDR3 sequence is CASSQVPGGSYEQYF. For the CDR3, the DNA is TGCGCCAGCAGCCAAGTTCCAGGGGGGTCCTACGAGCAGTACTTC.

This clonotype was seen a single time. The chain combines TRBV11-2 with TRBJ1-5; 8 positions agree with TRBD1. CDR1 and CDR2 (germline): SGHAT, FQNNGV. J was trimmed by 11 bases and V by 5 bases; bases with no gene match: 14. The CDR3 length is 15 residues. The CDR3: CASSPEHRGRRAQHF. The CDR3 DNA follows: TGTGCCAGCAGCCCGGAACACAGGGGGAGGAGGGCCCAGCATTTT.

The CDR3 protein is CASSTRTSGRRNNEQFF. In DNA, the CDR3 is TGTGCCAGCAGCACGCGGACTAGCGGGAGGCGGAACAATGAGCAGTTCTTC. The chain is built from TRBV7-9 and TRBJ2-1; TRBD2 agrees at 14 bases. Germline CDR1 is SEHNR and CDR2 is FQNEAQ (reference sequence). The V and J ends lost 5 bases and 5 bases, in that order; junction bases with no gene match: 8. CDR3 size: 17 residues. Looking up the rest from reference TRBV7-9 and TRBJ2-1 gives the full variable domain: DTGVSQNPRHKITKRGQNVTFRCDPISEHNRLYWYRQTLGQGPEFLTYFQNEAQLEKSRLLSDRFSAERPKGSFSTLEIQRTEQGDSAMYLCASSTRTSGRRNNEQFFGPGTRLTVL.

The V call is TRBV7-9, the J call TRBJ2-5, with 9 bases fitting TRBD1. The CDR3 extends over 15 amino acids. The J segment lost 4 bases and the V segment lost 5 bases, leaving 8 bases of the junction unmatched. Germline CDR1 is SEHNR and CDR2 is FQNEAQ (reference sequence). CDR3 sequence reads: CASSAGQGMRETQYF. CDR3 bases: TGTGCCAGCAGCGCGGGACAGGGTATGAGAGAGACCCAGTACTTC. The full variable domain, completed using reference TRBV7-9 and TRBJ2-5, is DTGVSQNPRHKITKRGQNVTFRCDPISEHNRLYWYRQTLGQGPEFLTYFQNEAQLEKSRLLSDRFSAERPKGSFSTLEIQRTEQGDSAMYLCASSAGQGMRETQYFGPGTRLLVL.

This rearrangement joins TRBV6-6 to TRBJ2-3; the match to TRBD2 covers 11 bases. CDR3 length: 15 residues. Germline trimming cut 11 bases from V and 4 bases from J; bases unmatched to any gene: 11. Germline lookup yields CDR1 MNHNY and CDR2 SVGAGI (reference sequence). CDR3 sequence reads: CAGNPLAGDADTQYF. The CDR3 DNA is TGTGCCGGCAATCCACTAGCGGGAGACGCAGATACGCAGTATTTT.

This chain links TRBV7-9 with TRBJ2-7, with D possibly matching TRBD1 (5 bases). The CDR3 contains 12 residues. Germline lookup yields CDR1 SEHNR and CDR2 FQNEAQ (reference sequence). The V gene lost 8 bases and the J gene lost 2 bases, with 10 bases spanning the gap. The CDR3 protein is CASADSPYEQYF. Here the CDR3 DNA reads TGTGCCAGCGCCGACAGCCCCTACGAGCAGTACTTC.

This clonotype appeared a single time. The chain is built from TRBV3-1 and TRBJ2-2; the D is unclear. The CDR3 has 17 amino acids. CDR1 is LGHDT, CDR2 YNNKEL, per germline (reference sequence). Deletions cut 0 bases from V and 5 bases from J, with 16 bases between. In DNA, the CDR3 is TGTGCCAGCAGCCAAGAATCGGAATTCGAACTTACCGGGGAGCTGTTTTTT. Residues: CASSQESEFELTGELFF.

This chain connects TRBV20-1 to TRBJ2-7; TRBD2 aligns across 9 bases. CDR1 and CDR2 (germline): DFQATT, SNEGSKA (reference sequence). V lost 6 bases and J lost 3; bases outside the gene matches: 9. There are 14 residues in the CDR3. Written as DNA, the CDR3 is TGCAGTGCCCAGCCGACTAGCGGTTACTACGAGCAGTACTTC. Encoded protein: CSAQPTSGYYEQYF.

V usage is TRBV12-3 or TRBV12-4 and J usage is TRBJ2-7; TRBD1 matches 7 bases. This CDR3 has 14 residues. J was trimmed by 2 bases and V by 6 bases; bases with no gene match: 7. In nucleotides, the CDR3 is TGTGCCAGCAGCGTGGGACAGTCGACCTACGAGCAGTACTTC. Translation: CASSVGQSTYEQYF.

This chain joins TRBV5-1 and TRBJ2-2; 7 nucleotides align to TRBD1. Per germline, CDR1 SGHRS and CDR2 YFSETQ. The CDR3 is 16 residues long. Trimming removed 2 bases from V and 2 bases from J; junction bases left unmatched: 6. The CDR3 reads CASSLTGTANTGELFF. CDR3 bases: TGCGCCAGCAGCTTAACCGGGACAGCCAACACCGGGGAGCTGTTTTTT.

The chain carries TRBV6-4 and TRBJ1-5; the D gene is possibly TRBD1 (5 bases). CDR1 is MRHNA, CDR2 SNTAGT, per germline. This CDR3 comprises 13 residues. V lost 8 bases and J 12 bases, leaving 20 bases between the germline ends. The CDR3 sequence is CASGGAPPSLQHF. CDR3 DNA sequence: TGTGCCAGCGGAGGGGCCCCCCCCTCACTCCAGCATTTT.

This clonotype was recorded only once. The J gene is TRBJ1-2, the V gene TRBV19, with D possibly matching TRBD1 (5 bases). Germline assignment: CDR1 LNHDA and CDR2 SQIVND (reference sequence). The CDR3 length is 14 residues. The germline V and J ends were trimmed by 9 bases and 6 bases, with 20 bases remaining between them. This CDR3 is CASTQIGTDDGYTF. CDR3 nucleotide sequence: TGTGCCAGCACTCAAATCGGGACGGACGATGGCTACACCTTC.

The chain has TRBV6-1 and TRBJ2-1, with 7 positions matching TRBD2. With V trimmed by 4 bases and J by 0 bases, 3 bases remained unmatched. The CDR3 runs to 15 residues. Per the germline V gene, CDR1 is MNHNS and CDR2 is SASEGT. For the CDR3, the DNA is TGTGCCAGCAGTGCCCTAGCGGACTCCTACAATGAGCAGTTCTTC. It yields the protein CASSALADSYNEQFF.

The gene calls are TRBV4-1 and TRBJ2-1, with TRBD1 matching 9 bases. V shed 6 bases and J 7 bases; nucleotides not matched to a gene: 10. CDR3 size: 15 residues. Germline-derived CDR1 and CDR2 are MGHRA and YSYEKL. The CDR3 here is CASRPGQGSGNEQFF. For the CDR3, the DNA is TGCGCCAGCAGACCTGGACAGGGGAGCGGAAATGAGCAGTTCTTC.

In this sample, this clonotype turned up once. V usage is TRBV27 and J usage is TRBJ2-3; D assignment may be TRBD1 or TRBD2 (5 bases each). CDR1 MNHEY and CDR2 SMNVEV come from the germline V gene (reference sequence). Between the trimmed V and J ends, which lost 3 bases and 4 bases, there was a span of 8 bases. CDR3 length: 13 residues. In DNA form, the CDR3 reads TGTGCCAGCAGTTTGGGGGAGCCAGATACGCAGTATTTT. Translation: CASSLGEPDTQYF.

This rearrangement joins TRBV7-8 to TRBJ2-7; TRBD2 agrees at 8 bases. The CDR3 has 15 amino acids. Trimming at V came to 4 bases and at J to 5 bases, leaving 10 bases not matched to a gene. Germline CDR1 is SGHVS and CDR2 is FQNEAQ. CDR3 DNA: TGTGCCAGCAGCTCGGTAGCGGGGTCGTTTGACGAGCAGTACTTC. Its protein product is CASSSVAGSFDEQYF.

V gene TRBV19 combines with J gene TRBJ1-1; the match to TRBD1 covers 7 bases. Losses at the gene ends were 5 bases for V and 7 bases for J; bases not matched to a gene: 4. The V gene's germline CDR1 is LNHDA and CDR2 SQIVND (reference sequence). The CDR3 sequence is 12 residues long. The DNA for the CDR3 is TGTGCCAGTAGTGTCCGACAGGGTGAAGCTTTCTTT. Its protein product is CASSVRQGEAFF.

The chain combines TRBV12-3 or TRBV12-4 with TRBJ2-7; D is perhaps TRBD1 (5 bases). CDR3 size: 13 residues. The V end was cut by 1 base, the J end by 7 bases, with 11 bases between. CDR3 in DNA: TGTGCCAGCAGTTTAGGCAGGGCTCGGGAGCAGTACTTC. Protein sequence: CASSLGRAREQYF.

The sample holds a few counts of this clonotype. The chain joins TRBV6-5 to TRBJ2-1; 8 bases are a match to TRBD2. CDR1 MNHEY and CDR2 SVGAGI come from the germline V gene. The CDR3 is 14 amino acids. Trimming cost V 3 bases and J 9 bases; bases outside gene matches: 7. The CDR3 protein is CASSYSYGRAEQFF. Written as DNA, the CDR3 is TGTGCCAGCAGTTATTCCTACGGGAGGGCTGAGCAGTTCTTC.

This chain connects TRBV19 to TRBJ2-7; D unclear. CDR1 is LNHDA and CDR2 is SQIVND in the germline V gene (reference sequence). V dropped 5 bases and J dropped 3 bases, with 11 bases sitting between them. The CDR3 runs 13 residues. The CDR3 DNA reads TGTGCCAGTAGTGTCGGTCCCGTCTACGAGCAGTACTTC. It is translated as CASSVGPVYEQYF.

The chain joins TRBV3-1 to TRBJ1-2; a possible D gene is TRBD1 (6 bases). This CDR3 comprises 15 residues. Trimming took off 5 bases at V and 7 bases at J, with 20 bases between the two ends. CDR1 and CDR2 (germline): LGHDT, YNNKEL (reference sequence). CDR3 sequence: CASSDRTETRVGYTF. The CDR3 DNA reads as TGTGCCAGCAGCGACCGGACAGAGACCAGGGTTGGCTACACCTTC.

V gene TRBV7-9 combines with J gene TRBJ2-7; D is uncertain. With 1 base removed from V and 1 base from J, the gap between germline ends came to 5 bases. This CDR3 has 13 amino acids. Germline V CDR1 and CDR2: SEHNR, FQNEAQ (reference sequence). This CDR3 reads CASSLVRSYEQYF. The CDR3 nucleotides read TGTGCCAGCAGCTTAGTCAGATCCTACGAGCAGTACTTC.

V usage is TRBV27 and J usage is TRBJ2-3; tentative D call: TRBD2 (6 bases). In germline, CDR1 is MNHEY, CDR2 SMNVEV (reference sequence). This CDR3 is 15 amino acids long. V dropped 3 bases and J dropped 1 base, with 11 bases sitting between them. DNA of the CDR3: TGTGCCAGCAGTTTGGCGACGGGGGGCACAGATACGCAGTATTTT. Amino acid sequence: CASSLATGGTDTQYF.

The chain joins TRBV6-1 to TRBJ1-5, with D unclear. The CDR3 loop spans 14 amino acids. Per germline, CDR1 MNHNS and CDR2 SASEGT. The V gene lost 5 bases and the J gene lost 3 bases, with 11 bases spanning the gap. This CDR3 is CASSSGPVNQPQHF. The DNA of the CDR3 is TGTGCCAGCAGTTCCGGACCGGTCAATCAGCCCCAGCATTTT.

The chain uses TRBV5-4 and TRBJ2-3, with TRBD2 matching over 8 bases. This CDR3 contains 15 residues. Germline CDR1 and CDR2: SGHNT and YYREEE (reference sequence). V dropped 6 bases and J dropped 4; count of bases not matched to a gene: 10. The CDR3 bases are TGTGCCAGCACCCCGGGGGGGGGAGGGGCAGATACGCAGTATTTT. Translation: CASTPGGGGADTQYF. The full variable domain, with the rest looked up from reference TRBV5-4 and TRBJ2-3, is ETGVTQSPTHLIKTRGQQVTLRCSSQSGHNTVSWYQQALGQGPQFIFQYYREEENGRGNFPPRFSGLQFPNYSSELNVNALELDDSALYLCASTPGGGGADTQYFGPGTRLTVL.

CDR3 sequence (DNA): TGCAGCGTTGAAGGCAGGGGGATCGACGAGCAGTACTTC. This sequence encodes CSVEGRGIDEQYF. V is TRBV29-1 and J is TRBJ2-7; the match to TRBD1 covers 7 bases. Germline CDR1 SQVTM, CDR2 ANQGSEA. The CDR3 has 13 residues. V lost 1 base, J lost 5 bases, and 5 bases stayed unmatched.

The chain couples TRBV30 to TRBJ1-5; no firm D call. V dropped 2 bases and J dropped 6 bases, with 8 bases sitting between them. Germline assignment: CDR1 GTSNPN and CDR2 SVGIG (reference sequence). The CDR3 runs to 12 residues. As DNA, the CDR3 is TGTGCCTGGAGTCAGACGGGTCAGCCCCAGCATTTT. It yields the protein CAWSQTGQPQHF.

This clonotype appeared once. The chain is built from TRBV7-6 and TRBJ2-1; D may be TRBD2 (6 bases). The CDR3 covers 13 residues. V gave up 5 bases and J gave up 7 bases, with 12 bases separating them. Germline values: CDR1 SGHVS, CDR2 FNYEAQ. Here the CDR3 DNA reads TGTGCCAGCAGCCCTGGGACTCCTAATGAGCAGTTCTTC. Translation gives CASSPGTPNEQFF.

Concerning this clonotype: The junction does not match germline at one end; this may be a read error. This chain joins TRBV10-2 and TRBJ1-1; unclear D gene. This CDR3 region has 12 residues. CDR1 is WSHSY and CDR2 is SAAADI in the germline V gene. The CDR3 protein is CASSVFGQLGVF. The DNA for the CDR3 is TGCGCCAGCAGTGTATTCGGCCAGCTAGGTGTCTTT.

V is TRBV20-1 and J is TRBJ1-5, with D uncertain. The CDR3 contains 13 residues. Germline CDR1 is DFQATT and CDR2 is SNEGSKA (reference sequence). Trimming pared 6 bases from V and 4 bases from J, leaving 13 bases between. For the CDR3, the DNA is TGCAGTGCAAAAGCAAGGCCGAATCAGCCCCAGCATTTT. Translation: CSAKARPNQPQHF.